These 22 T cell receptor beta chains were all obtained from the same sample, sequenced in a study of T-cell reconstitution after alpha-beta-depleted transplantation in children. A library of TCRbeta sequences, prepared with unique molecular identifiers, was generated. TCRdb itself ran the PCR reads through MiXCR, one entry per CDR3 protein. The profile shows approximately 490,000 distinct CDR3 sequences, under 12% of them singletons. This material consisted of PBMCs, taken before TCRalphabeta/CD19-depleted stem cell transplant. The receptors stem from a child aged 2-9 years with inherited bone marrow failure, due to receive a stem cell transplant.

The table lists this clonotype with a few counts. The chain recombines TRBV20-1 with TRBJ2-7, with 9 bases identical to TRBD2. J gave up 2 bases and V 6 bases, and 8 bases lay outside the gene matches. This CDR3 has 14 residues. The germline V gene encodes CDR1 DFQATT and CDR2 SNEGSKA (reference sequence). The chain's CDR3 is CSAQSLAGPYEQYF. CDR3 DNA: TGCAGTGCACAGAGCCTAGCGGGGCCCTACGAGCAGTACTTC.

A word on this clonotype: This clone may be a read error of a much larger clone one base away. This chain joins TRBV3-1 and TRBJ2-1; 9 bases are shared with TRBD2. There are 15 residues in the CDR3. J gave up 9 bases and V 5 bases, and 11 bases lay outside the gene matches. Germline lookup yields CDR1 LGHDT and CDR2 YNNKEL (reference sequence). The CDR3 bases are TGTGCCAGCAGCAATTCTAGCGGGAAAGCGATTGAGCAGTTCTTC. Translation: CASSNSSGKAIEQFF.

This CDR3 is CSARDLRGVSYTF. In DNA, the CDR3 is TGCAGTGCTAGAGATCTTCGGGGGGTCAGCTACACCTTC. The rearrangement links TRBV20-1 to TRBJ1-2; D may be TRBD1 (5 bases). This CDR3 region has 13 residues. Germline CDR1 and CDR2: DFQATT and SNEGSKA (reference sequence). Trimming removed 0 bases at V and 9 bases at J, with 14 bases between.

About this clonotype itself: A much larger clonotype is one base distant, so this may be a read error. Here the CDR3 DNA reads TGTGCCAGCACGGGCTCTAGCGGAGATACGCAGTATTTT. This translates into CASTGSSGDTQYF. The V call is TRBV28, the J call TRBJ2-3, with TRBD2 identical over 7 bases. This CDR3 has 13 amino acids. V lost 7 bases, J lost 5 bases, and 6 bases stayed unmatched. Germline lookup yields CDR1 MDHEN and CDR2 SYDVKM.

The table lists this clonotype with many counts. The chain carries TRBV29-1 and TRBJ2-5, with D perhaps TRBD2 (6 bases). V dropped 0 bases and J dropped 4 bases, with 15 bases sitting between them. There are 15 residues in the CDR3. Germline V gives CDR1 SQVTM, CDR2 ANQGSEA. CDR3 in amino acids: CSVEDLYGGGETQYF. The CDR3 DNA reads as TGCAGCGTTGAAGATTTGTACGGGGGAGGAGAGACCCAGTACTTC.

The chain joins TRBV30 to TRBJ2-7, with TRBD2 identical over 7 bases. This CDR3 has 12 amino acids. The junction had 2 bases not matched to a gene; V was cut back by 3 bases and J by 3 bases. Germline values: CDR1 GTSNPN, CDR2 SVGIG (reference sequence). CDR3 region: CAWRSGDYEQYF. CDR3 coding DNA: TGTGCCTGGAGAAGCGGGGACTACGAGCAGTACTTC. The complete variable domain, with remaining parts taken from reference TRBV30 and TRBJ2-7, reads SQTIHQWPATLVQPVGSPLSLECTVEGTSNPNLYWYRQAAGRGLQLLFYSVGIGQISSEVPQNLSASRPQDRQFILSSKKLLLSDSGFYLCAWRSGDYEQYFGPGTRLTVT.

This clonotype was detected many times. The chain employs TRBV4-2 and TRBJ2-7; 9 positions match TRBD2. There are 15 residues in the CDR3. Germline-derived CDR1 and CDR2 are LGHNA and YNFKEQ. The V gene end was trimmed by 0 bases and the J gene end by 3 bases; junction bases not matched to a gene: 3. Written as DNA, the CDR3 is TGTGCCAGCAGCCAAGAGACTAGCGGACGCTACGAGCAGTACTTC. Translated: CASSQETSGRYEQYF.

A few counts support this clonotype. This CDR3 reads CSVGGGVLSSYNEQFF. CDR3 nucleotides: TGCAGCGTTGGCGGGGGCGTACTCAGCTCCTACAATGAGCAGTTCTTC. This rearrangement joins TRBV29-1 to TRBJ2-1, with D possibly matching TRBD2 (7 bases). Per the germline V gene, CDR1 is SQVTM and CDR2 is ANQGSEA. The length of the CDR3 is 16 residues. The germline V and J ends were trimmed by 4 bases and 0 bases, with 16 bases remaining between them.

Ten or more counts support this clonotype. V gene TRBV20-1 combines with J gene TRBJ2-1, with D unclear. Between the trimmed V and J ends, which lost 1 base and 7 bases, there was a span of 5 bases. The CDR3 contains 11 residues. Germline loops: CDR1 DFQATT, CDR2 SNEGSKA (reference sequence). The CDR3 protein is CSARGRNEQFF. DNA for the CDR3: TGCAGTGCTAGAGGAAGGAATGAGCAGTTCTTC.

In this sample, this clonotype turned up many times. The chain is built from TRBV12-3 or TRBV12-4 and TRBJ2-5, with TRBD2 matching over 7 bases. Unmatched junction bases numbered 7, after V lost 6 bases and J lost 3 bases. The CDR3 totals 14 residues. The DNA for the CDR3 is TGTGCCAGCAGCCCCCGGGGAGGGAAAGAGACCCAGTACTTC. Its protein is CASSPRGGKETQYF.

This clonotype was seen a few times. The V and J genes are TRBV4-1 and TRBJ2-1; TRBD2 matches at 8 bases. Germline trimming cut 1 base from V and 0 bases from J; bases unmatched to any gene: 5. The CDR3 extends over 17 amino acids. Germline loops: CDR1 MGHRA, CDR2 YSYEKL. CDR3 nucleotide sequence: TGCGCCAGCAGCCAAGGGTCGGCGGGGGGCTCCTACAATGAGCAGTTCTTC. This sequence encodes CASSQGSAGGSYNEQFF.

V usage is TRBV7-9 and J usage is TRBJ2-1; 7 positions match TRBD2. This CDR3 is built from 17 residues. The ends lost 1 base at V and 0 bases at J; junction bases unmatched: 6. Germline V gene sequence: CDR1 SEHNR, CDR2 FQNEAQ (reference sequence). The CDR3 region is CASSLEASGISYNEQFF. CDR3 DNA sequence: TGTGCCAGCAGCTTAGAAGCCAGCGGGATCTCCTACAATGAGCAGTTCTTC.

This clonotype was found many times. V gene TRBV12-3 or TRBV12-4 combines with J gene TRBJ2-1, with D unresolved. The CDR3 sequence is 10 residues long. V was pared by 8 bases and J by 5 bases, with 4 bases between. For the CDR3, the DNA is TGTGCCAGCGGCGACAATGAGCAGTTCTTC. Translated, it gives CASGDNEQFF.

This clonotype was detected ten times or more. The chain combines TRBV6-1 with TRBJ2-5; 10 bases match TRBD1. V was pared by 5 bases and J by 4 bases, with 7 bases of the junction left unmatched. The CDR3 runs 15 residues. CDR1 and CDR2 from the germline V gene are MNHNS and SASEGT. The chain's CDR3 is CASSLRDRGGETQYF. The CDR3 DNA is TGTGCCAGCAGTCTCCGGGACAGGGGAGGAGAGACCCAGTACTTC.

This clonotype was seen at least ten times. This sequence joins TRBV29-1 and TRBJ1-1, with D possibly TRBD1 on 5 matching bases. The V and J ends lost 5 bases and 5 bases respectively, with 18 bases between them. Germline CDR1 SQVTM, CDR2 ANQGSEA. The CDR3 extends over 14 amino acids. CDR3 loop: CSVPRQGPGTEAFF. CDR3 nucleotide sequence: TGCAGCGTTCCAAGGCAGGGCCCGGGGACTGAAGCTTTCTTT.

DNA for the CDR3: TGTGCCAGCAGGCGGACTAGAAGCGGAGAATACAATGAGCAGTTCTTC. This translates into CASRRTRSGEYNEQFF. The J gene is TRBJ2-1, the V gene TRBV6-1; TRBD2 matches 7 bases. Trimming at V came to 6 bases and at J to 4 bases, leaving 12 bases not matched to a gene. Germline-derived CDR1 and CDR2 are MNHNS and SASEGT. The CDR3 extends over 16 amino acids.

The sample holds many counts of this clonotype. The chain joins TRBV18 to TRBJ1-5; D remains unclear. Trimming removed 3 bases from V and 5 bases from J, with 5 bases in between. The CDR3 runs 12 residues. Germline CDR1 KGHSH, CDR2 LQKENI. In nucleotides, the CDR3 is TGTGCCAGCTCACCCTTCGATCAGCCCCAGCATTTT. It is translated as CASSPFDQPQHF.

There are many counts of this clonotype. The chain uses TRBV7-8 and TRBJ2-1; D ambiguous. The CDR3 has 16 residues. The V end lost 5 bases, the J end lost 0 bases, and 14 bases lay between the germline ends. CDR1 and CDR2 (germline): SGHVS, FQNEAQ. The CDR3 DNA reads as TGTGCCAGCAGCCCTCTGACGGCGAGCTCCTACAATGAGCAGTTCTTC. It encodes CASSPLTASSYNEQFF.

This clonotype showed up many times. The CDR3 is CASSRSIYYTGELFF. Written as DNA, the CDR3 is TGTGCCAGCAGCCGAAGTATTTATTACACCGGGGAGCTGTTTTTT. V gene TRBV5-5 combines with J gene TRBJ2-2, with D unclear. Germline V gene lookup returns CDR1 SGHKS and CDR2 YYEKEE (reference sequence). With 4 bases removed from V and 3 bases from J, the gap between germline ends came to 13 bases. The CDR3 covers 15 residues.

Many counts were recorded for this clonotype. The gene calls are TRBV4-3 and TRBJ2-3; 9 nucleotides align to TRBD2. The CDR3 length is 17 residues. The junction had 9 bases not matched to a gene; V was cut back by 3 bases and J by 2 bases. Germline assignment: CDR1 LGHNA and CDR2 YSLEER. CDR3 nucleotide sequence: TGCGCCAGCAGCCAGAGCTGGCTAGCGGGAACCACAGATACGCAGTATTTT. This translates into CASSQSWLAGTTDTQYF.

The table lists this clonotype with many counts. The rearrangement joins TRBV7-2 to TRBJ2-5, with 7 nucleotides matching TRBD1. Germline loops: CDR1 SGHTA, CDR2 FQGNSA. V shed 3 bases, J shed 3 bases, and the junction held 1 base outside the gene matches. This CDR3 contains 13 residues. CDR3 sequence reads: CASSFDREETQYF. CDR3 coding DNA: TGTGCCAGCAGCTTCGACAGGGAAGAGACCCAGTACTTC.

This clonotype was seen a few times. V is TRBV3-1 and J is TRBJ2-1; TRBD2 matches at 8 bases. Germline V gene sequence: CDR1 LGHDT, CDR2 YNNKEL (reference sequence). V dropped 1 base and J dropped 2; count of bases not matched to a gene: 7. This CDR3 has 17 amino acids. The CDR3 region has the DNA TGTGCCAGCAGCCAAGCCTGGAATAGCGGGACCTACAATGAGCAGTTCTTC. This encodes CASSQAWNSGTYNEQFF.